The 30 T cell receptor beta chains given below trace back to one sample, sequenced in a study of T cell responses to AZD1222 COVID-19 vaccine (dated by TCRdb to 2020 to 2023). Libraries were constructed by the immunoSEQ multiplex PCR assay. TCRdb retrieved this table from immuneACCESS and kept in-frame rearrangements only. Not all clones are present; in checked studies, unresolved V genes account for under half, and no reason is known for the remainder. The sample records some 50,000 clones, roughly 83% of which are singletons. 27% of the sample goes to the ten largest clones. This sample's time point label indicates: baseline before first vaccination. Specimen: peripheral blood, collected on day 0 of AZD1222 vaccination. The receptors originated from an adult in good health.

The chain carries TRBV5-4 and TRBJ2-3; no clear D. V was shortened by 0 bases and J by 6 bases, with 11 bases between the two germline ends. The CDR3 extends over 14 amino acids. Germline V lookup: CDR1 SGHNT, CDR2 YYREEE (reference sequence). The CDR3 bases are TGTGCCAGCAGCTTGGACCGAATTGCCGATACGCAGTATTTT. Protein sequence: CASSLDRIADTQYF.

Only one count was recorded for this clone. V usage is TRBV5-4 and J usage is TRBJ1-1; D is unclear. V gave up 1 base and J gave up 4 bases, with 14 bases separating them. CDR3 length: 15 residues. Germline loops: CDR1 SGHNT, CDR2 YYREEE (reference sequence). The CDR3 DNA follows: TGTGCCAGCAGCTTGTCTCGGGAGTGGGGCACTGAAGCTTTCTTT. It translates to CASSLSREWGTEAFF.

The chain combines TRBV11-3 with TRBJ1-4, with D possibly matching TRBD1 (6 bases). The CDR3 sequence is 15 residues long. V was shortened by 3 bases and J by 7 bases, with 15 bases between the two germline ends. Germline assignment: CDR1 SGHNT and CDR2 YENEEA. CDR3 amino acids: CASSFSTGRGEKLFF. Written as DNA, the CDR3 is TGTGCCAGCAGCTTTAGCACAGGGCGTGGTGAAAAACTGTTTTTT.

The chain carries TRBV7-2 and TRBJ2-5; possibly TRBD1 for D (5 bases). CDR1 is SGHTA and CDR2 is FQGNSA in the germline V gene. V lost 1 base, J lost 8 bases, and 11 bases lay in between. CDR3 length equals 13 residues. The CDR3 protein is CASSLGQGITQYF. The CDR3 nucleotides read TGTGCCAGCAGCTTAGGGCAGGGTATAACCCAGTACTTC.

V usage is TRBV11-3 and J usage is TRBJ1-6; no clear D. The CDR3 is 13 amino acids. Looked up from germline, CDR1 is SGHNT and CDR2 is YENEEA. The V and J ends lost 2 bases and 10 bases respectively, with 9 bases between them. The CDR3 is CASSLLSESPLHF. The CDR3 DNA reads TGTGCCAGCAGCTTACTGAGCGAATCACCCCTCCACTTT.

The table lists this clone with a few counts. The chain couples TRBV4-1 to TRBJ2-2, with 12 bases aligning to TRBD2. V shed 4 bases, J shed 1 base, and the junction held 7 bases outside the gene matches. The germline gives CDR1 MGHRA, CDR2 YSYEKL. CDR3 length equals 18 residues. The CDR3 loop reads CASSREGLAGMNTGELFF. The DNA of the CDR3 is TGCGCCAGCAGCCGGGAAGGACTAGCGGGAATGAACACCGGGGAGCTGTTTTTT.

V and J are TRBV12-3 or TRBV12-4 and TRBJ2-5; no reliable D call. The germline V and J ends were trimmed by 5 bases and 5 bases, with 12 bases remaining between them. The CDR3 runs 13 residues. Here the CDR3 DNA reads TGTGCCAGCAGTGCTGACGAGCGCGAGACCCAGTACTTC. Its translation: CASSADERETQYF.

This chain connects TRBV28 to TRBJ2-3; TRBD2 aligns across 13 bases. The CDR3 has 16 amino acids. Trimming at V came to 5 bases and at J to 3 bases, leaving 5 bases not matched to a gene. Germline V lookup: CDR1 MDHEN, CDR2 SYDVKM. The CDR3 here is CASSTRTSGRTDTQYF. The CDR3 DNA follows: TGTGCCAGCAGTACTAGGACTAGCGGGAGAACAGATACGCAGTATTTT.

The J gene is TRBJ2-5, the V gene TRBV7-9, with 13 bases aligning to TRBD2. Per germline, CDR1 SEHNR and CDR2 FQNEAQ (reference sequence). The CDR3 has 15 amino acids. With V trimmed by 4 bases and J by 7 bases, 6 bases remained unmatched. The CDR3 spells CASSSGLAGLGTQYF. In DNA, the CDR3 is TGTGCCAGCAGCTCGGGACTAGCGGGGCTGGGGACCCAGTACTTC.

The V and J genes are TRBV5-5 and TRBJ2-7; TRBD2 matches 9 bases. Germline values: CDR1 SGHKS, CDR2 YYEKEE (reference sequence). The J segment lost 4 bases and the V segment lost 2 bases, leaving 7 bases of the junction unmatched. This CDR3 comprises 15 residues. The CDR3 reads CASSLVAGDTYEQYF. The CDR3 DNA reads TGTGCCAGCAGCTTAGTAGCGGGAGACACGTACGAGCAGTACTTC.

The genes are TRBV6-5 and TRBJ2-3; no clear D. CDR1 is MNHEY, CDR2 SVGAGI, per germline. V lost 4 bases to trimming and J lost 0 bases, with 5 bases between them. The CDR3 is made up of 13 amino acids. The CDR3 loop is CASSFQSTDTQYF. CDR3 nucleotides: TGTGCCAGCAGTTTCCAGAGCACAGATACGCAGTATTTT.

The V gene is TRBV12-3 or TRBV12-4, the J gene TRBJ1-5, with 9 positions matching TRBD1. Trimming took 6 bases from V and 6 from J; bases not matched to a gene: 3. The CDR3 contains 13 residues. CDR3 residues: CASSRDRAQPQHF. The CDR3 region has the DNA TGTGCCAGCAGCCGGGACAGGGCTCAGCCCCAGCATTTT.

This rearrangement joins TRBV7-3 to TRBJ2-2; 9 nucleotides match TRBD2. The CDR3 totals 16 residues. The germline V gene encodes CDR1 SGHTA and CDR2 FQGTGA. The ends lost 2 bases at V and 2 bases at J; junction bases unmatched: 3. In DNA, the CDR3 is TGTGCCAGCAGCTTAGGCCTAGCGGGAAACACCGGGGAGCTGTTTTTT. Protein: CASSLGLAGNTGELFF.

The chain recombines TRBV2 with TRBJ1-6, with D possibly being TRBD1 (5 bases). CDR3 length: 15 amino acids. V was cut by 1 base and J by 7 bases, with 11 bases left in between. Germline CDR1 is SNHLY and CDR2 is FYNNEI. The CDR3 DNA reads as TGTGCCAGCAGTGAAGTGGGGGGAGAAAATTCACCCCTCCACTTT. The encoded protein is CASSEVGGENSPLHF.

The chain couples TRBV7-2 to TRBJ1-5; possible D gene TRBD1, 6 bases. The CDR3 is 15 amino acids. Germline V lookup: CDR1 SGHTA, CDR2 FQGNSA. Trimming stripped 3 bases from V and 4 bases from J, with 13 bases between. The CDR3 region is CASSFGGAGNQPQHF. CDR3 coding DNA: TGTGCCAGCAGCTTCGGGGGGGCAGGGAATCAGCCCCAGCATTTT. The variable domain in full, completed from reference TRBV7-2 and TRBJ1-5, reads GAGVSQSPSNKVTEKGKDVELRCDPISGHTALYWYRQSLGQGLEFLIYFQGNSAPDKSGLPSDRFSAERTGGSVSTLTIQRTQQEDSAVYLCASSFGGAGNQPQHFGDGTRLSIL.

The genes are TRBV7-8 and TRBJ2-3; possibly TRBD1 or TRBD2 for D (6 bases each). Germline V gives CDR1 SGHVS, CDR2 FQNEAQ. The CDR3 runs to 16 residues. V gave up 5 bases and J gave up 0 bases, with 15 bases separating them. Here the CDR3 DNA reads TGTGCCAGCAGCCGCGCGGGACACACTAGCACAGATACGCAGTATTTT. Protein: CASSRAGHTSTDTQYF.

This chain uses TRBV6-5 with TRBJ2-2; D is possibly TRBD1 or TRBD2 (5 bases each). Germline V gene sequence: CDR1 MNHEY, CDR2 SVGAGI. Between the trimmed V and J ends, which lost 6 bases and 4 bases, there was a span of 15 bases. The CDR3 extends over 15 amino acids. The CDR3 loop is CASRGTGSGTGELFF. For the CDR3, the DNA is TGTGCCAGCAGGGGGACGGGGTCGGGCACCGGGGAGCTGTTTTTT.

V usage is TRBV5-1 and J usage is TRBJ1-6; the D gene is possibly TRBD1 (6 bases). CDR3 length: 18 amino acids. Germline CDR1 SGHRS, CDR2 YFSETQ. V dropped 5 bases and J dropped 4 bases, with 22 bases sitting between them. This chain's CDR3 is CASRPGQPTGIYNSPLHF. The DNA of the CDR3 is TGCGCCAGCAGGCCTGGACAGCCAACGGGGATATATAATTCACCCCTCCACTTT.

This clone came up a few times. J is TRBJ2-5 and V is TRBV18; D not resolved. Trimming took 0 bases from V and 3 from J, leaving 8 bases between them. This CDR3 comprises 14 residues. Germline V gives CDR1 KGHSH, CDR2 LQKENI. The CDR3, as DNA: TGTGCCAGCTCACCACCGAATAGGGAAGAGACCCAGTACTTC. Protein product: CASSPPNREETQYF.

The rearrangement uses TRBV7-2 and TRBJ2-3; D is unclear. The CDR3 is 16 residues long. V was clipped by 0 bases and J by 0 bases, with 10 bases between them. From germline, CDR1 is SGHTA and CDR2 FQGNSA. The CDR3 region is CASSLAGLLSTDTQYF. DNA for the CDR3: TGTGCCAGCAGCTTAGCGGGCCTTCTAAGCACAGATACGCAGTATTTT.

The chain recombines TRBV4-1 with TRBJ2-3; D possibly matches TRBD1 or TRBD2 (5 bases each). CDR1 and CDR2 from the germline V gene are MGHRA and YSYEKL. CDR3 length: 16 amino acids. Between the trimmed V and J ends, which lost 4 bases and 5 bases, there was a span of 19 bases. The CDR3 spells CASSLGSGPRGDTQYF. CDR3 coding DNA: TGCGCCAGCAGCCTAGGGAGCGGTCCGAGGGGAGATACGCAGTATTTT.

This clone was recorded once. J is TRBJ2-7 and V is TRBV11-2; D could derive from TRBD1 or TRBD2 (5 bases each). The CDR3 runs 14 residues. Trimming cost V 5 bases and J 0 bases, with 11 bases left between them. Germline lookup yields CDR1 SGHAT and CDR2 FQNNGV. The CDR3 nucleotides are TGTGCCAGCAGCACGGGGCGGACCTCCTACGAGCAGTACTTC. It yields the protein CASSTGRTSYEQYF.

This clone was observed a single time. This chain links TRBV7-2 with TRBJ1-4, with D possibly matching TRBD1 (6 bases). V lost 5 bases and J 7 bases, leaving 17 bases between the germline ends. The germline V gene encodes CDR1 SGHTA and CDR2 FQGNSA. The CDR3 consists of 15 residues. The CDR3 nucleotides are TGTGCCAGCAGCCCCGTCCCGGGGGCAGGTGAAAAACTGTTTTTT. It translates to CASSPVPGAGEKLFF.

This clone has a handful of counts. The chain has TRBV15 and TRBJ2-1; 10 bases agree with TRBD1. Germline lookup yields CDR1 LNHNV and CDR2 YYDKDF (reference sequence). With 0 bases clipped from V and 5 bases from J, the junction kept 7 bases outside the gene matches. The CDR3 covers 17 residues. This CDR3 reads CATSRELGQGSDNEQFF. The CDR3 nucleotides read TGTGCCACCAGCAGAGAGTTGGGACAGGGGTCAGACAATGAGCAGTTCTTC. The full variable domain, in which reference TRBV15 and TRBJ2-1 provide the parts outside the CDR3, is DAMVIQNPRYQVTQFGKPVTLSCSQTLNHNVMYWYQQKSSQAPKLLFHYYDKDFNNEADTPDNFQSRRPNTSFCFLDIRSPGLGDTAMYLCATSRELGQGSDNEQFFGPGTRLTVL.

The chain joins TRBV14 to TRBJ2-1, with 10 bases aligning to TRBD1. The CDR3 is 13 amino acids. Germline V CDR1 and CDR2: SGHDN, FVKESK. V lost 8 bases and J lost 7; bases outside the gene matches: 5. The CDR3 region is CASSDRGLNEQFF. The CDR3 region has the DNA TGTGCCAGCTCCGACAGGGGGCTAAATGAGCAGTTCTTC.

Only one count was recorded for this clone. The chain combines TRBV7-2 with TRBJ1-1, with D tentatively TRBD1 (5 bases). Trimming stripped 1 base from V and 3 bases from J, with 9 bases between. CDR1 and CDR2 from the germline V gene are SGHTA and FQGNSA. This CDR3 is built from 14 residues. The CDR3 sequence: CASSLEGGDTEAFF. CDR3 DNA sequence: TGTGCCAGCAGCTTAGAGGGAGGGGACACTGAAGCTTTCTTT.

The rearrangement joins TRBV9 to TRBJ1-2; 7 positions match TRBD1. Germline CDR1 reads SGDLS; CDR2 reads YYNGEE. With V trimmed by 3 bases and J by 3 bases, 8 bases remained unmatched. The CDR3 loop spans 15 amino acids. As DNA, the CDR3 is TGTGCCAGCAGCGAGCACAGGGGTTTAGACTATGGCTACACCTTC. It yields the protein CASSEHRGLDYGYTF.

The chain combines TRBV9 with TRBJ2-3; D is unclear. CDR1 and CDR2 from the germline V gene are SGDLS and YYNGEE. The germline V and J ends were trimmed by 7 bases and 3 bases, with 21 bases remaining between them. The CDR3 has 16 amino acids. CDR3 protein: CASSRSGPRRTDTQYF. The CDR3 DNA sequence: TGTGCCAGCTCAAGATCAGGACCCCGAAGAACAGATACGCAGTATTTT.

The chain employs TRBV4-1 and TRBJ1-6; D gene unclear. The CDR3 consists of 16 residues. The V gene lost 1 base and the J gene lost 10 bases, with 17 bases spanning the gap. Looked up from germline, CDR1 is MGHRA and CDR2 is YSYEKL. The CDR3 is CASSQAPRGRESPLHF. Here the CDR3 DNA reads TGCGCCAGCAGCCAAGCGCCCCGCGGGAGGGAGTCACCCCTCCACTTT.

CDR3 sequence: CASSSRTGTNTEAFF. CDR3 DNA: TGTGCCAGCAGCTCGAGGACAGGGACGAACACTGAAGCTTTCTTT. The V gene is TRBV7-9, the J gene TRBJ1-1; 8 nucleotides align to TRBD1. Trimming cost V 4 bases and J 1 base; bases outside gene matches: 5. CDR1 is SEHNR, CDR2 FQNEAQ, per germline (reference sequence). This CDR3 is built from 15 residues.